This T cell receptor (beta chain) comes out of a study of vaccination effects on CD4 cells after COVID-19. As for this clone: Its target is not known.

V lost 4 bases, J lost 6 bases, and 12 bases lay in between. This CDR3 region has 13 residues. CDR1 and CDR2 from the germline V gene are SNHLY and FYNNEI. Antigen-specific CD4+ T cells were expanded with viral peptide pools in the ViraFEST assay before sequencing. Scientists isolated CD4+ T cells after a roughly 9-day culture period ended. The vaccine given was either BNT162b2 or mRNA-1273, in two doses. A half-medium replacement with IL-2 medium was carried out on days 3 and 7. General study points: There were few convalescent patients in the study and no early post-infection timepoints.

TCRdb's copy holds only in-frame clones and misses some; the assay was immunoSEQ multiplex PCR. The sample yields tens of thousands of clones, around two thirds seen once. This sample comprised CD4+ T cells from PBMCs cultured with HCoV-229E spike peptides, obtained after COVID-19 vaccination. This chain links TRBV2 with TRBJ1-2; D is perhaps TRBD1 (6 bases). This TCR was sampled from a human donor who received a COVID-19 vaccine. CDR3 sequence: CASSVEGEDGYTF. Here the CDR3 DNA reads TGTGCCAGCAGTGTTGAGGGGGAGGATGGCTACACCTTC. The variable domain in full, completed from reference TRBV2 and TRBJ1-2, reads EPEVTQTPSHQVTQMGQEVILRCVPISNHLYFYWYRQILGQKVEFLVSFYNNEISEKSEIFDDQFSVERPDGSNFTLKIRSTKLEDSAMYFCASSVEGEDGYTFGSGTRLTVV.